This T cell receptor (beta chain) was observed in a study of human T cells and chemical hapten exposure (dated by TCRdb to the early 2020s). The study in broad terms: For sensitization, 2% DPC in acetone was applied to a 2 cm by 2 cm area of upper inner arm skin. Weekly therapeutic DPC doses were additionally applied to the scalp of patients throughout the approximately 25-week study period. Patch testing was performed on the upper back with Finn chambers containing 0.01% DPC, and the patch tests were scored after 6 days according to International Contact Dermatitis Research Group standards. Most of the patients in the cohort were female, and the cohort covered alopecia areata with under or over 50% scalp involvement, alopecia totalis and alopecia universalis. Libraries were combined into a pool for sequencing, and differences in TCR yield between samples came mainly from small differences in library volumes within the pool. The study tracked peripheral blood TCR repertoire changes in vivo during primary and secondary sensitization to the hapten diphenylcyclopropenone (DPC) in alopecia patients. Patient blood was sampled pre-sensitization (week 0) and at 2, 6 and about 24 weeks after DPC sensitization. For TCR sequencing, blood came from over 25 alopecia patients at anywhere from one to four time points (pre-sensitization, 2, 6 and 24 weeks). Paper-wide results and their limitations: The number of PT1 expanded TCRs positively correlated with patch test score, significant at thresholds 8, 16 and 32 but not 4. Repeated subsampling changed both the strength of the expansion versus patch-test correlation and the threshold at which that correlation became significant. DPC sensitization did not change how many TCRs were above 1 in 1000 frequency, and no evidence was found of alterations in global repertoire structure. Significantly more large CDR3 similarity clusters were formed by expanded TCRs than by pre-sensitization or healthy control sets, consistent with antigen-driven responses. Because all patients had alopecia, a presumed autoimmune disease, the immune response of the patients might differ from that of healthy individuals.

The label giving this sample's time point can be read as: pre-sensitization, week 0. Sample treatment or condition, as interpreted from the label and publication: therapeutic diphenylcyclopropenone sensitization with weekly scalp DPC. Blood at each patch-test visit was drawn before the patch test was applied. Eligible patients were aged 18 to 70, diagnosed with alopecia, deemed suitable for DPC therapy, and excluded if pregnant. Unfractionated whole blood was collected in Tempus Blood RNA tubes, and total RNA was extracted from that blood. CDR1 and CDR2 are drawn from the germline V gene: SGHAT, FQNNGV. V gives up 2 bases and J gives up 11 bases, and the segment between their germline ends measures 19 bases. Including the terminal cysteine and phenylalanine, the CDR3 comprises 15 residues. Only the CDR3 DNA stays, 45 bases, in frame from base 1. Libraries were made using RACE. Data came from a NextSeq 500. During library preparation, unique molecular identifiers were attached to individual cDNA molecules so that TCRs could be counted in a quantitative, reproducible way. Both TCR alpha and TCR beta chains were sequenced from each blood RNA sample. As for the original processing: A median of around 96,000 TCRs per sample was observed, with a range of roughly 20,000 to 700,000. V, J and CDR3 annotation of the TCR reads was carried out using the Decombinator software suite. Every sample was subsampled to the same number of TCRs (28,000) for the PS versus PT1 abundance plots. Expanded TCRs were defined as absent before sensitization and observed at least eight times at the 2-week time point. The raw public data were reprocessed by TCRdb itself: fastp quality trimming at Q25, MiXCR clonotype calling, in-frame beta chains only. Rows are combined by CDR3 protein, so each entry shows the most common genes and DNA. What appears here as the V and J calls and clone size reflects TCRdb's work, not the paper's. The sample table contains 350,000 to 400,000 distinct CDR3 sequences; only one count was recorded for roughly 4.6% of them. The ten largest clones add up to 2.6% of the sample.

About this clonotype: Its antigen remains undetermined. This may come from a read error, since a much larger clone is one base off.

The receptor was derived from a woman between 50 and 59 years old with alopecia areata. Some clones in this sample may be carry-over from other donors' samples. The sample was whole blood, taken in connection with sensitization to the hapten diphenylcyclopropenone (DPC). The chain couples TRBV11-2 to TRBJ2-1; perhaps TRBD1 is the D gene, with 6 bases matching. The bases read TGTGCCAGCAGCTTACTAGCAGGGGCTCGGAATAAGCAGTTCTTC. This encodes CASSLLAGARNKQFF.